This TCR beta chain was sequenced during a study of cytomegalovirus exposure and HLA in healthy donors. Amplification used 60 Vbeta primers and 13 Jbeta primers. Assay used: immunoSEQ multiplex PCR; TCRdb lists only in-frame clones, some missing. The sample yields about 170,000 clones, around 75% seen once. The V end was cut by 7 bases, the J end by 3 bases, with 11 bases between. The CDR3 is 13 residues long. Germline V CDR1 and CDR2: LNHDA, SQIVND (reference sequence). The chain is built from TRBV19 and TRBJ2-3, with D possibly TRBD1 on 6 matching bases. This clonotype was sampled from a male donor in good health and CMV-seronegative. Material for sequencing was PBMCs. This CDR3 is CASKKGGTDTQYF. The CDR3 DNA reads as TGTGCCAGTAAAAAAGGGGGTACAGATACGCAGTATTTT.